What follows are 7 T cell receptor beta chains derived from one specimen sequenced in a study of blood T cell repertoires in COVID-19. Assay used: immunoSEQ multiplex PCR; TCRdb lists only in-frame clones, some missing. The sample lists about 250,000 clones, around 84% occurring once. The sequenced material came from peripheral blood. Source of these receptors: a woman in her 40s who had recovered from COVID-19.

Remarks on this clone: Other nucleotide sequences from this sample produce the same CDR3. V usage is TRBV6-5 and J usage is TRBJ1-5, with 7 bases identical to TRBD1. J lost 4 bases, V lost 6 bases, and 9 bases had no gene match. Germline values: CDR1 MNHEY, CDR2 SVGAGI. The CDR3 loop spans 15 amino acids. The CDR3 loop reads CASSRTGTANQPQHF. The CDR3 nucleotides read TGTGCCAGCAGCCGAACCGGGACAGCAAATCAGCCCCAGCATTTT.

CDR3 sequence (DNA): TGTGCCAGCAGCTTAGTACGCGGGGGGGCCGCAGATACGCAGTATTTT. This sequence encodes CASSLVRGGAADTQYF. V and J are TRBV11-1 and TRBJ2-3; 9 nucleotides agree with TRBD2. Trimming removed 1 base from V and 4 bases from J; junction bases left unmatched: 6. The germline CDR1 and CDR2 sequences are SGHAT and FQDESV (reference sequence). The CDR3 runs to 16 residues.

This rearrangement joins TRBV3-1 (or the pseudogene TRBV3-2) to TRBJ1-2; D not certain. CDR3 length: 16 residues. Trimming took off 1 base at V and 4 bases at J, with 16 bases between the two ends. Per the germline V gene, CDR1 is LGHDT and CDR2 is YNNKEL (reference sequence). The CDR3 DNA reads TGTGCCAGCAGCCAAGTTGTGAGCGTTCCTACCTATGGCTACACCTTC. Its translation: CASSQVVSVPTYGYTF.

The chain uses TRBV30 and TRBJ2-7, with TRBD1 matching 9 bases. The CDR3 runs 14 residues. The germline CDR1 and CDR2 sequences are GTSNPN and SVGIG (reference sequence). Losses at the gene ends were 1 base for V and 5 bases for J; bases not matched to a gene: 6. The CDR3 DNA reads TGTGCCTGGAGTGGGGGACAGGGAGGAAACGAGCAGTACTTC. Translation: CAWSGGQGGNEQYF.

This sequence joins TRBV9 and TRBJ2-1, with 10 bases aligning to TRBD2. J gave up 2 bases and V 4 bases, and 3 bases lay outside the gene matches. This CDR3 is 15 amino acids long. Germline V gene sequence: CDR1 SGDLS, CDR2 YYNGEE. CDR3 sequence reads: CASSLGTSAYNEQFF. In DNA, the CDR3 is TGTGCCAGCAGCCTCGGGACTAGCGCCTACAATGAGCAGTTCTTC.

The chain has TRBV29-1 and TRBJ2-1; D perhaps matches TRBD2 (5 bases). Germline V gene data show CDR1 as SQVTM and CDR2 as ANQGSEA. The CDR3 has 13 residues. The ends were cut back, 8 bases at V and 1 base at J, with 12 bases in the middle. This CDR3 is CSFRPGSYNEQFF. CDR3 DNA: TGCAGCTTCCGGCCGGGATCCTACAATGAGCAGTTCTTC.

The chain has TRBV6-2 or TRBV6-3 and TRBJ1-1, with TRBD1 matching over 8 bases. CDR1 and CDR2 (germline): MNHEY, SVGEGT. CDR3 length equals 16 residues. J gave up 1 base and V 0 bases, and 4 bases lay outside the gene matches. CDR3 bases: TGTGCCAGCAGTTACTCGGGCGGGACAGGGAACACTGAAGCTTTCTTT. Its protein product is CASSYSGGTGNTEAFF.